Listed below are T cell receptor beta chains from one sample, sequenced in a study of a mutant IDH1 vaccine in newly diagnosed glioma. Sequenced by immunoSEQ multiplex PCR; TCRdb stores in-frame clones only, minus some. The data hold some 50,000 clones, with 65% observed a single time. No cognate antigen is known for these TCRs. This sample comprised peripheral blood mononuclear cells (PBMCs), obtained from a glioma patient whose treatment included an IDH1 peptide vaccine. All receptors come from a man aged 35 to 55 with glioma. Some clones in this sample may be carry-over from other donors' samples. The CDR3 runs from the conserved cysteine through the conserved F or W. The D gene is left open where the match is weak. Only some rows state a clone size, as once, few, many or a class for expanded clones.

d_call: TRBD2
v_call: TRBV4-2
j_call: TRBJ2-3
clone_size: once
cdr3_aa: CASSQTSGGRTDTQYF
cdr3_nt: TGTGCCAGCAGCCAAACTAGCGGGGGCCGGACAGATACGCAGTATTTT

d_call: -
v_call: TRBV7-2
j_call: TRBJ1-2
clone_size: few
cdr3_aa: CASSHSLTRSGYGYTF
cdr3_nt: TGTGCCAGCAGCCATTCGCTCACACGTTCAGGCTATGGCTACACCTTC

d_call: TRBD1
v_call: TRBV5-1
j_call: TRBJ2-7
clone_size: few
cdr3_aa: CASSAGQGAAYEQYF
cdr3_nt: TGCGCCAGCAGCGCCGGTCAGGGGGCTGCCTACGAGCAGTACTTC

d_call: -
v_call: TRBV2
j_call: TRBJ1-4
clone_size: few
cdr3_aa: CASRDRRDEKLFF
cdr3_nt: TGTGCCAGCAGAGACCGTAGGGATGAAAAACTGTTTTTT

d_call: -
v_call: TRBV7-2
j_call: TRBJ1-2
clone_size: -
cdr3_aa: CASSPGVNYGYTF
cdr3_nt: TGTGCCAGCTCCCCCGGGGTTAACTATGGCTACACCTTC

d_call: -
v_call: TRBV29-1
j_call: TRBJ1-5
clone_size: -
cdr3_aa: CSVGRDNGQPQHF
cdr3_nt: TGCAGCGTTGGCAGGGATAATGGCCAGCCCCAGCATTTT

d_call: TRBD1
v_call: TRBV5-1
j_call: TRBJ1-1
clone_size: -
cdr3_aa: CASSLGTGGTEAFF
cdr3_nt: TGCGCCAGCAGCTTGGGGACAGGGGGCACTGAAGCTTTCTTT

d_call: TRBD1
v_call: TRBV6-1
j_call: TRBJ2-7
clone_size: -
cdr3_aa: CASRMTGHEQYF
cdr3_nt: TGTGCCAGCAGGATGACAGGGCACGAGCAGTACTTC

d_call: -
v_call: TRBV13
j_call: TRBJ1-3
clone_size: -
cdr3_aa: CASSLSGAGNTIYF
cdr3_nt: TGTGCCAGCAGCTTATCTGGGGCTGGAAACACCATATATTTT

d_call: TRBD1
v_call: TRBV5-1
j_call: TRBJ2-7
clone_size: -
cdr3_aa: CASSPAGTGGAYEQYF
cdr3_nt: TGCGCCAGCAGCCCGGCGGGGACAGGGGGCGCCTACGAGCAGTACTTC

d_call: -
v_call: TRBV6-6
j_call: TRBJ1-5
clone_size: once
cdr3_aa: CASSYTGFNNQPQHF
cdr3_nt: TGTGCCAGCAGTTATACAGGTTTTAACAATCAGCCCCAGCATTTT

d_call: -
v_call: TRBV27
j_call: TRBJ1-2
clone_size: few
cdr3_aa: CASSLGEEGYTF
cdr3_nt: TGTGCCAGCAGTTTGGGGGAGGAGGGCTACACCTTC

d_call: TRBD1
v_call: TRBV19
j_call: TRBJ1-2
clone_size: few
cdr3_aa: CASSSDRDRGYTF
cdr3_nt: TGTGCCAGTAGTAGTGACAGGGATCGGGGCTACACCTTC

d_call: -
v_call: TRBV7-8
j_call: TRBJ1-5
clone_size: -
cdr3_aa: CASSLDGGQPQHF
cdr3_nt: TGTGCCAGCAGCTTAGATGGTGGTCAGCCCCAGCATTTT

d_call: -
v_call: TRBV6-5
j_call: TRBJ2-5
clone_size: -
cdr3_aa: CASGRRAGETQYF
cdr3_nt: TGTGCCAGCGGTAGACGGGCAGGAGAGACCCAGTACTTC

d_call: -
v_call: TRBV5-6
j_call: TRBJ1-2
clone_size: few
cdr3_aa: CASSLLGKYGYTF
cdr3_nt: TGTGCCAGCAGCTTGTTGGGGAAGTATGGCTACACCTTC

d_call: TRBD1
v_call: TRBV29-1
j_call: TRBJ1-3
clone_size: -
cdr3_aa: CSVAGTGKLGNTIYF
cdr3_nt: TGCAGCGTCGCTGGGACAGGCAAACTGGGAAACACCATATATTTT

d_call: -
v_call: TRBV5-4
j_call: TRBJ2-1
clone_size: once
cdr3_aa: CASSSGGRDRADEQFF
cdr3_nt: TGTGCCAGCAGCTCGGGAGGGAGGGACAGGGCTGATGAGCAGTTCTTC

d_call: TRBD1
v_call: TRBV18
j_call: TRBJ2-7
clone_size: few
cdr3_aa: CASSPTGGFEQYF
cdr3_nt: TGTGCCAGCTCACCGACAGGGGGCTTCGAGCAGTACTTC

d_call: TRBD2
v_call: TRBV30
j_call: TRBJ2-3
clone_size: -
cdr3_aa: CACPGASGAPSVQYF
cdr3_nt: TGTGCCTGCCCCGGGGCTAGCGGGGCCCCGTCAGTGCAGTATTTT

d_call: TRBD1
v_call: TRBV6-1
j_call: TRBJ1-1
clone_size: -
cdr3_aa: CASSPTGGDTEAFF
cdr3_nt: TGTGCCAGCAGTCCGACAGGGGGAGACACTGAAGCTTTCTTT

d_call: -
v_call: TRBV2
j_call: TRBJ1-2
clone_size: -
cdr3_aa: CATSPRGWGYGYTF
cdr3_nt: TGTGCCACCTCTCCAAGGGGGTGGGGGTATGGCTACACCTTC

d_call: -
v_call: TRBV6-5
j_call: TRBJ2-2
clone_size: once
cdr3_aa: CASRQNTGELFF
cdr3_nt: TGTGCCAGCAGGCAGAACACCGGGGAGCTGTTTTTT

d_call: -
v_call: TRBV11-1
j_call: TRBJ1-1
clone_size: -
cdr3_aa: CASSSLQGGTNVPTEAFF
cdr3_nt: TGTGCCAGCAGCTCACTACAGGGTGGAACCAATGTACCCACTGAAGCTTTCTTT